Shown below are 10 T cell receptor beta chains from a single sample sequenced in a study of blood T cell repertoires in COVID-19. Clones were sequenced by immunoSEQ multiplex PCR, and TCRdb holds only the in-frame ones, with some missing. This sample has 150,000 to 200,000 clones, with less than 90% found just once. Sample: peripheral blood. The receptors here all came from an older woman with COVID-19, enrolled during active disease.

CDR3 DNA sequence: TGTGCCAGTAGTATCGGGCCGACTATTGGGTCCTACAATGAGCAGTTCTTC. Translation: CASSIGPTIGSYNEQFF. This chain connects TRBV19 to TRBJ2-1; TRBD2 is a possible D gene (5 bases). CDR3 length: 17 amino acids. The ends were cut back, 3 bases at V and 1 base at J, with 16 bases in the middle. Per germline, CDR1 LNHDA and CDR2 SQIVND (reference sequence).

This chain uses TRBV4-2 with TRBJ2-7; tentatively, D is TRBD1 (5 bases). Germline CDR1 LGHNA, CDR2 YNFKEQ. The V gene lost 5 bases and the J gene lost 4 bases, with 18 bases spanning the gap. There are 15 residues in the CDR3. DNA of the CDR3: TGTGCCAGCAGCTCAACGGAAAACAGGCTGTACGAGCAGTACTTC. Its translation: CASSSTENRLYEQYF.

This rearrangement joins TRBV6-2 or TRBV6-3 to TRBJ2-1; the D gene is possibly TRBD2 (5 bases). The CDR3 is made up of 14 amino acids. The V end lost 0 bases, the J end lost 7 bases, and 10 bases lay between the germline ends. CDR1 is MNHEY, CDR2 SVGEGT, per germline. For the CDR3, the DNA is TGTGCCAGCAGTTACTCCCAACTAGTAAATGAGCAGTTCTTC. Translated, it gives CASSYSQLVNEQFF.

The chain employs TRBV19 and TRBJ2-1; TRBD2 agrees at 12 bases. The V gene's germline CDR1 is LNHDA and CDR2 SQIVND (reference sequence). CDR3 length: 17 residues. The J segment lost 4 bases and the V segment lost 4 bases, leaving 8 bases of the junction unmatched. Written as DNA, the CDR3 is TGTGCCAGTAGTACTAGCGGGAGGGCCCCGGCGTACAATGAGCAGTTCTTC. Translation: CASSTSGRAPAYNEQFF. The full variable domain, completed using reference TRBV19 and TRBJ2-1, is DGGITQSPKYLFRKEGQNVTLSCEQNLNHDAMYWYRQDPGQGLRLIYYSQIVNDFQKGDIAEGYSVSREKKESFPLTVTSAQKNPTAFYLCASSTSGRAPAYNEQFFGPGTRLTVL.

This clone was counted only a few times. This chain connects TRBV29-1 to TRBJ2-7; the D is unclear. The CDR3 consists of 12 residues. The V end lost 0 bases, the J end lost 3 bases, and 6 bases lay between the germline ends. CDR1 is SQVTM and CDR2 is ANQGSEA in the germline V gene. CDR3: CSVEDSVYEQYF. The CDR3 nucleotides read TGCAGCGTTGAAGACTCGGTCTACGAGCAGTACTTC.

This clone was detected only once. The gene calls are TRBV11-2 and TRBJ2-5; 9 nucleotides agree with TRBD1. This CDR3 contains 15 residues. In germline, CDR1 is SGHAT, CDR2 FQNNGV. Losses at the gene ends were 6 bases for V and 1 base for J; bases not matched to a gene: 6. In DNA, the CDR3 is TGTGCCAGCAGACCAAACAGGGGGCTCCAAGAGACCCAGTACTTC. It translates to CASRPNRGLQETQYF.

The rearrangement links TRBV30 to TRBJ2-7; perhaps TRBD2 as D (6 bases). The V and J ends lost 3 bases and 6 bases respectively, with 24 bases between them. Germline values: CDR1 GTSNPN, CDR2 SVGIG (reference sequence). The CDR3 is 16 amino acids. The CDR3 loop is CAWSDRGFAGRGEQYF. CDR3 DNA sequence: TGTGCCTGGAGCGATAGAGGTTTTGCGGGGCGTGGCGAGCAGTACTTC.

The chain joins TRBV11-3 to TRBJ2-1; 11 positions agree with TRBD2. Looked up from germline, CDR1 is SGHNT and CDR2 is YENEEA. The CDR3 consists of 16 residues. The junction had 4 bases not matched to a gene; V was cut back by 1 base and J by 5 bases. This CDR3 is CASSLVLAGGDNEQFF. The CDR3 coding sequence is TGTGCCAGCAGCTTAGTCCTAGCGGGAGGAGACAATGAGCAGTTCTTC. Supplemented by reference TRBV11-3 and TRBJ2-1, the full variable domain reads EAGVVQSPRYKIIEKKQPVAFWCNPISGHNTLYWYLQNLGQGPELLIRYENEEAVDDSQLPKDRFSAERLKGVDSTLKIQPAELGDSAVYLCASSLVLAGGDNEQFFGPGTRLTVL.

V and J are TRBV6-5 and TRBJ1-1; D is perhaps TRBD1 (6 bases). The CDR3 spans 13 residues. V was cut by 11 bases and J by 1 base, with 14 bases left in between. CDR1 is MNHEY, CDR2 SVGAGI, per germline. The CDR3 region has the DNA TGTGCCGGACGAACAGGGCCGAACACTGAAGCTTTCTTT. It codes for CAGRTGPNTEAFF.

This clone was seen a handful of times. The rearrangement joins TRBV6-2 or TRBV6-3 to TRBJ2-5, with a possible D match to TRBD1 (5 bases). CDR1 and CDR2 (germline): MNHEY, SVGEGT. The CDR3 is 14 residues long. Trimming cost V 7 bases and J 2 bases, with 14 bases left between them. The CDR3 coding sequence is TGTGCCAGCACCCCTTGGGGCAGACAAGAGACCCAGTACTTC. Protein product: CASTPWGRQETQYF.